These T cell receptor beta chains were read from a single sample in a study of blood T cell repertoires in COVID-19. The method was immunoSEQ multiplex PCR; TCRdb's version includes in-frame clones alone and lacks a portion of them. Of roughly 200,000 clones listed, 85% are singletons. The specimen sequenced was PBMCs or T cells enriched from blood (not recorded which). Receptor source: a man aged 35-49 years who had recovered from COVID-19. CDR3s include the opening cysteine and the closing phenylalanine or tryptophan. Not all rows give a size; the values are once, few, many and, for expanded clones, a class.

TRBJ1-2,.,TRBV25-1,CASSPLGGNGDWGYTF
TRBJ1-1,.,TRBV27,CASSLTGMTEAFF
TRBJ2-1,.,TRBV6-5,CASRGTGYNEQFF
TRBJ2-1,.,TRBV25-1,CASSAVVGDNFTYNEQFF
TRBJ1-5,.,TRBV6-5,CASSSIGGRNNQPQHF
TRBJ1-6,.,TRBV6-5,CASSSEQGANSPLHF
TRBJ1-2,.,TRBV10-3,CAISDGTDGGYTF
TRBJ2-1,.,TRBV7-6,CASSEPRAGRSYNEQFF
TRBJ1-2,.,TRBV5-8,CASSVQDVYGYTF
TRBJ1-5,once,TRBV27,CASSTGRNQPQHF
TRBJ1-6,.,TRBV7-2,CASSPRPHSPLHF
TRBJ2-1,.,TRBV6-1,CASSEVSGGADEQFF
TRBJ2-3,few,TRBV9,CASSVLASGGAGDTQYF
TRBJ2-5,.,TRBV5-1,CASSIAGMGETQYF
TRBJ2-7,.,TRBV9,CASSPRGWDRGGEQYF
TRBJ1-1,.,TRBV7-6,CASSLNADNLNTEAFF
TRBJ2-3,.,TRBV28,CASRDRFGTQYF
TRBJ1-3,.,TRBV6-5,CASSAAQGVQNTIYF
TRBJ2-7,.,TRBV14,CASSHEGYEQYF
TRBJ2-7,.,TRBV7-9,CASSLGMGPEQYF
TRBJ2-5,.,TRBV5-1,CASSLGRGGEVETQYF
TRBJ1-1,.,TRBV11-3,CASSQLDRADTEAFF